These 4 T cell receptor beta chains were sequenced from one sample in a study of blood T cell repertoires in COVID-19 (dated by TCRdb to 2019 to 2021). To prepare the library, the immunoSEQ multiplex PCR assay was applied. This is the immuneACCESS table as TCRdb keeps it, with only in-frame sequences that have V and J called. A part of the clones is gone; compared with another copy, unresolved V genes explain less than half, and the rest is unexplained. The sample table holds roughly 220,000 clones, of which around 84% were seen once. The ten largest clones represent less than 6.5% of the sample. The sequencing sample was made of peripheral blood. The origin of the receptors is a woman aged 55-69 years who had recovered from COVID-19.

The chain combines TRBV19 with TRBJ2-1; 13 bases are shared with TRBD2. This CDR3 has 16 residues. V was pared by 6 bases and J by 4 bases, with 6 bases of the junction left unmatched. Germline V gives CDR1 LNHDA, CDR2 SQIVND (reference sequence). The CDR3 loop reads CASRPPGLAGYNEQFF. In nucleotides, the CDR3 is TGTGCCAGTAGACCTCCGGGACTAGCGGGGTACAATGAGCAGTTCTTC.

The CDR3 DNA reads as TGTGCCAGCAGTCCTCGGGACAATCCCGGAGGAAACACCATATATTTT. It specifies CASSPRDNPGGNTIYF. The rearrangement uses TRBV6-4 and TRBJ1-3; a weak D match, TRBD1 (6 bases). The CDR3 consists of 16 residues. Deletions cut 5 bases from V and 4 bases from J, with 18 bases between. Germline values: CDR1 MRHNA, CDR2 SNTAGT.

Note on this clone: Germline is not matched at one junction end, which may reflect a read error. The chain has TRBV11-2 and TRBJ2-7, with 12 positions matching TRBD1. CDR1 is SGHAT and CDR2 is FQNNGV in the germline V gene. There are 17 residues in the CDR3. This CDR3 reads CASSPHMGQGAPVGSLF. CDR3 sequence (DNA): TGTGCCAGCAGCCCTCATATGGGACAGGGGGCCCCGGTTGGAAGTTTGTTC.

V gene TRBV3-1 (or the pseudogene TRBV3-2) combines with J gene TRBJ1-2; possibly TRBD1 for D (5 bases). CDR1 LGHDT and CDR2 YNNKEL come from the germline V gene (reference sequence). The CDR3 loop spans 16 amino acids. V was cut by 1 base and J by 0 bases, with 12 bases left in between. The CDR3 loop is CASSQVYQGANYGYTF. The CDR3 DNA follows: TGTGCCAGCAGCCAAGTGTACCAGGGCGCTAACTATGGCTACACCTTC.